A selection of T cell receptor beta chains follows, all from one sample in a study of T cells after yellow fever vaccination. A single record per CDR3 protein comes from TCRdb applying MiXCR to the 5' RACE reads. Of 500,000 to 650,000 distinct CDR3 sequences listed, roughly 17% were seen once; the top ten hold about 18%. The sample here was PBMCs, taken about 5 days after the first yellow fever vaccination. The receptors stem from a young man who received the YFV17D yellow fever vaccine. The CDR3 runs from the conserved cysteine through the conserved F or W. The D gene is left open where the match is weak. Size is omitted from some rows. Given values are once, few, many or a class for expanded clones.

D,J,size,V,DNA,CDR3
NA,TRBJ1-1,few,TRBV7-7,TGTGCCCAGAACAGCGTGAACACTGAAGCTTTCTTT,CAQNSVNTEAFF
TRBD2,TRBJ2-7,many,TRBV20-1,TGCAGTGCTAGCGGGGGGTTCGAGCAGTACTTC,CSASGGFEQYF
TRBD1,TRBJ1-6,few,TRBV27,TGTGCCAGCAGTCTTACCGGGACAGGGTACGCACCCCTCCACTTT,CASSLTGTGYAPLHF
TRBD2,TRBJ2-1,few,TRBV3-1,TGTGCCAGCAGCTCCACTAGCGGGGGGGCCTTTTTCCATGAGCAGTTCTTC,CASSSTSGGAFFHEQFF
NA,TRBJ1-5,few,TRBV6-5,TGTGCCAGCAGTTACCGGGGCATCAATCAGCCCCAGCATTTT,CASSYRGINQPQHF
TRBD1,TRBJ2-5,few,TRBV5-4,TGTGCCAGCAGCCCTCAGACAGGGTCAGAGACCCAGTACTTC,CASSPQTGSETQYF
TRBD1,TRBJ1-2,NA,TRBV19,TGTGCCAGTAGTATGATCGGGACAGGGCTTCAAGTCGGTGGCTACACCTTC,CASSMIGTGLQVGGYTF
TRBD2,TRBJ2-3,NA,TRBV10-3,TGTGCCATCGGAGCTCCGACTAGCGGGGGTTGGTTAGATACGCAGTATTTT,CAIGAPTSGGWLDTQYF
NA,TRBJ1-2,NA,TRBV6-2/TRBV6-3,TGTGCCAGCAGTTACAGAGGGGACGATGGCTACACCTTC,CASSYRGDDGYTF
TRBD2,TRBJ2-3,NA,TRBV7-2,TGTGCCAGCAGCTTAGCGCGGAGCGGGGGGAACACAGATACGCAGTATTTT,CASSLARSGGNTDTQYF